Listed below are T cell receptor beta chains from one sample, sequenced in a study of Ad26.COV2.S vaccination and SARS-CoV-2 variants. Generated by immunoSEQ multiplex PCR, the TCRdb table keeps only in-frame clones and is missing some. The table has fewer than 500,000 clones, 90% seen once. Material: peripheral blood, obtained in a trial of Ad26.COV2.S vaccine versus placebo. Receptor source: a person between 18 and 59 years old who received the Ad26.COV2.S COVID-19 vaccine or a placebo. The CDR3 runs from the conserved cysteine through the conserved F or W. The D gene is left open where the match is weak. The size of a clone is reported for some rows only, either as once, few or many, or as a class for expanded clones.

clone_size j_call d_call v_call cdr3_aa cdr3_nt
- TRBJ1-1 TRBD1 TRBV5-1 CASSSLIRTGGNTEAFF TGCGCCAGCAGCTCTCTCATCCGGACAGGGGGGAACACTGAAGCTTTCTTT
- TRBJ2-3 TRBD2 TRBV14 CASSQRPGTQLAGGKDTQYF TGTGCCAGCAGCCAACGACCCGGGACGCAACTAGCGGGAGGGAAAGATACGCAGTATTTT
- TRBJ1-2 TRBD1 TRBV7-9 CASSLPPKDRDGGNYGYTF TGTGCCAGCAGCTTACCGCCGAAGGACAGGGATGGGGGTAACTATGGCTACACCTTC
- TRBJ2-3 TRBD1 TRBV5-4 CASSPDPGGADTQYF TGTGCCAGCAGCCCCGATCCAGGGGGCGCGGATACGCAGTATTTT
- TRBJ2-1 TRBD1 TRBV2 CASREGASYEQFF TGTGCCAGCCGCGAGGGGGCTTCCTATGAGCAGTTCTTC
- TRBJ2-1 - TRBV5-8 CASSFSMGSGTGNEQFF TGTGCCAGCAGCTTCTCTATGGGGTCGGGAACGGGCAATGAGCAGTTCTTC
- TRBJ1-4 TRBD1 TRBV4-1 CASSQATGGIQKLFF TGCGCCAGCAGCCAAGCGACAGGGGGCATACAAAAACTGTTTTTT
- TRBJ2-1 - TRBV28 CASLGGEYNEQFF TGTGCCAGCTTAGGGGGGGAGTACAATGAGCAGTTCTTC
- TRBJ2-5 TRBD2 TRBV27 CASSFGGENVGETQYF TGTGCCAGCAGTTTCGGGGGGGAGAATGTTGGGGAGACCCAGTACTTC
- TRBJ1-4 - TRBV2 CASSPHMARVEKLFF TGTGCCAGCAGTCCTCACATGGCCCGTGTAGAAAAACTGTTTTTT
- TRBJ1-1 TRBD1 TRBV11-2 CASSYLQGRAFF TGTGCCAGCAGCTACTTACAGGGGAGAGCTTTCTTT
once TRBJ1-1 TRBD1 TRBV4-3 CASSQGLGQGTEAFF TGCGCCAGCAGCCAAGGTCTGGGACAGGGCACTGAAGCTTTCTTT
- TRBJ2-5 TRBD2 TRBV7-9 CASRRGLAGIIGETQYF TGTGCCAGCAGACGAGGACTAGCGGGTATAATAGGGGAGACCCAGTACTTC
- TRBJ2-7 - TRBV11-1 CASSSPLGEQYF TGTGCCAGCAGCTCCCCCCTGGGCGAGCAGTACTTC
once TRBJ2-1 - TRBV20-1 CSASLAEQFF TGCAGTGCTAGTCTAGCGGAGCAGTTCTTC
- TRBJ2-5 TRBD2 TRBV20-1 CSASGTSGRVFQETQYF TGCAGTGCCAGTGGGACTAGCGGGAGGGTCTTCCAAGAGACCCAGTACTTC
- TRBJ1-2 TRBD1 TRBV29-1 CSAWTGNLYGYTF TGCAGCGCCTGGACAGGGAACCTCTATGGCTACACCTTC
- TRBJ1-2 - TRBV7-9 CASSPELYYGYTF TGTGCCAGCAGCCCAGAACTCTACTATGGCTACACCTTC
- TRBJ2-1 - TRBV7-2 CASSLGAYNEQFF TGTGCCAGCAGCTTAGGGGCCTACAATGAGCAGTTCTTC
- TRBJ1-2 - TRBV28 CASSNPPPQGLSEGYTF TGTGCCAGCAGTAACCCCCCCCCACAGGGCCTTTCGGAAGGCTACACCTTC
once TRBJ1-1 - TRBV9 CASSVEGVGTEAFF TGTGCCAGCAGCGTAGAAGGGGTCGGCACTGAAGCTTTCTTT
- TRBJ1-1 TRBD1 TRBV3-1/TRBV3-2 CASSLWDRENTEAFF TGTGCCAGCAGCCTATGGGACAGAGAGAACACTGAAGCTTTCTTT
- TRBJ1-1 - TRBV13 CASSLSTRGRTEAFF TGTGCCAGCAGCTTATCAACCAGGGGCAGGACTGAAGCTTTCTTT
- TRBJ2-7 - TRBV6-2/TRBV6-3 CASSHSFPQYF TGTGCCAGCAGCCACAGCTTTCCGCAGTACTTC
- TRBJ2-1 - TRBV25-1 CASSLRDGGYNEQFF TGTGCCAGCAGTCTACGGGATGGGGGATACAATGAGCAGTTCTTC
- TRBJ2-5 TRBD1 TRBV5-4 CASSLGVTGAQETQYF TGTGCCAGCAGCTTGGGTGTGACAGGGGCCCAAGAGACCCAGTACTTC
- TRBJ2-5 - TRBV3-1/TRBV3-2 CASSATGVRETQYF TGTGCCAGCAGCGCAACCGGGGTCCGGGAGACCCAGTACTTC
- TRBJ2-1 - TRBV27 CASSLVGTYNEQFF TGTGCCAGCAGTTTAGTAGGAACCTACAATGAGCAGTTCTTC
- TRBJ2-1 TRBD2 TRBV14 CASSQTSSGLKNEQFF TGTGCCAGCAGCCAGACCTCTAGCGGACTTAAAAATGAGCAGTTCTTC
- TRBJ2-2 TRBD2 TRBV30 CAWKTSGNTGELFF TGTGCCTGGAAAACTAGCGGGAACACCGGGGAGCTGTTTTTT
few TRBJ1-5 - TRBV3-1/TRBV3-2 CASSQGYEIVSEPQHF TGTGCCAGCAGCCAAGGCTACGAGATCGTCTCGGAGCCCCAGCATTTT
- TRBJ1-1 - TRBV27 CASGGRNTEAFF TGTGCCAGCGGGGGGCGGAACACTGAAGCTTTCTTT
- TRBJ1-5 - TRBV28 CASSWGGPQHF TGTGCCAGCAGTTGGGGGGGGCCCCAGCATTTT
once TRBJ1-2 TRBD1 TRBV5-1 CASSLGQGPNTF TGCGCCAGCAGCTTGGGACAGGGTCCCAACACCTTC
- TRBJ2-2 TRBD1 TRBV6-5 CASTEGQGAVGELFF TGTGCCAGCACCGAAGGACAGGGGGCCGTCGGGGAGCTGTTTTTT
- TRBJ2-7 TRBD1 TRBV9 CASSPRTGDLYEQYF TGTGCCAGCAGCCCCCGGACAGGAGACCTCTACGAGCAGTACTTC
- TRBJ2-1 TRBD2 TRBV5-4 CASSRLAGGEEQFF TGTGCCAGCAGTCGACTAGCGGGAGGGGAGGAGCAGTTCTTC
- TRBJ2-3 - TRBV12-5 CASGQSTDTQYF TGTGCTAGTGGACAGAGCACAGATACGCAGTATTTT